The rows below give T cell receptor beta chains drawn from one sample of a study of early T cells in non-severe SARS-CoV-2 infection. TCRdb reprocessed the 5' RACE reads via MiXCR and lists one record per CDR3 protein. The table lists some 77,000 distinct CDR3 sequences, around 13% of them singletons. The specimen was whole blood. These receptor sequences come from an adult who was a healthcare worker with PCR-confirmed SARS-CoV-2 infection or an uninfected control (not recorded which). Both conserved end residues are part of each CDR3. The D gene is left open where the match is weak. The size entry is marked missing in some rows and otherwise reads once, few, many or a size class.

>TRBJ2-6|TRBD1|many|TRBV28
CASSSGQFLAGANVLTF
TGTGCCAGCAGCTCGGGACAGTTTCTCGCTGGGGCCAACGTCCTGACTTTC
>TRBJ2-1|TRBD1|NA|TRBV7-6
CASSDGQVPYNEQFF
TGTGCCAGCAGCGATGGACAGGTCCCCTACAATGAGCAGTTCTTC
>TRBJ2-1|NA|NA|TRBV20-1
CSARLIGPNEQFF
TGCAGTGCCCGCCTGATTGGCCCAAATGAGCAGTTCTTC
>TRBJ2-7|NA|few|TRBV20-1
CSARPRVTGGEQYF
TGCAGTGCTAGACCCCGGGTTACCGGCGGCGAGCAGTACTTC
>TRBJ2-7|NA|few|TRBV28
CASSPRGLYSYEQYF
TGTGCCAGCAGTCCCCGTGGGCTTTACTCCTACGAGCAGTACTTC
>TRBJ2-1|NA|many|TRBV7-2
CASSFVGTASYNEQFF
TGTGCCAGCAGCTTTGTAGGGACTGCCTCCTACAATGAGCAGTTCTTC
>TRBJ2-1|TRBD2|many|TRBV5-1
CASGGSGFTGTSGYNEQFF
TGCGCCAGCGGGGGGTCAGGGTTTACCGGGACTAGCGGTTACAATGAGCAGTTCTTC
>TRBJ2-3|TRBD1|NA|TRBV29-1
CSVDLTGTSSTDTQYF
TGCAGCGTTGATTTGACAGGGACGTCAAGCACAGATACGCAGTATTTT
>TRBJ2-3|TRBD2|few|TRBV7-2
CASKPLAADTQYF
TGTGCCAGCAAACCACTAGCGGCAGATACGCAGTATTTT
>TRBJ1-1|NA|few|TRBV6-1
CASSENGEAFF
TGTGCCAGCAGTGAAAACGGTGAAGCTTTCTTT
>TRBJ1-2|TRBD1|many|TRBV29-1
CSVDMDRNYGYTF
TGCAGCGTTGACATGGACAGGAACTATGGCTACACCTTC
>TRBJ1-5|TRBD1|few|TRBV7-6
CASSPGQDNQPQHF
TGTGCCAGCAGCCCTGGACAGGACAATCAGCCCCAGCATTTT
>TRBJ2-5|NA|many|TRBV3-1
CASSRLRGQETQYF
TGTGCCAGCAGTCGACTACGGGGGCAAGAGACCCAGTACTTC
>TRBJ2-7|NA|many|TRBV13
CASSDRRGANEQYF
TGTGCCAGCAGCGACAGGCGAGGGGCTAACGAGCAGTACTTC
>TRBJ1-2|NA|NA|TRBV27
CASRWQGGYGYTF
TGTGCCAGCAGGTGGCAGGGAGGCTATGGCTACACCTTC
>TRBJ2-3|NA|NA|TRBV20-1
CSPTQDKLTDTQYF
TGCAGCCCAACCCAGGACAAACTCACAGATACGCAGTATTTT
>TRBJ2-7|NA|many|TRBV4-3
CASSQDLVQGIEQYF
TGCGCCAGCAGCCAAGATTTGGTACAGGGCATCGAGCAGTACTTC
>TRBJ2-7|NA|few|TRBV27
CASRDPGNEQYF
TGTGCCAGCAGAGACCCAGGGAACGAGCAGTACTTC